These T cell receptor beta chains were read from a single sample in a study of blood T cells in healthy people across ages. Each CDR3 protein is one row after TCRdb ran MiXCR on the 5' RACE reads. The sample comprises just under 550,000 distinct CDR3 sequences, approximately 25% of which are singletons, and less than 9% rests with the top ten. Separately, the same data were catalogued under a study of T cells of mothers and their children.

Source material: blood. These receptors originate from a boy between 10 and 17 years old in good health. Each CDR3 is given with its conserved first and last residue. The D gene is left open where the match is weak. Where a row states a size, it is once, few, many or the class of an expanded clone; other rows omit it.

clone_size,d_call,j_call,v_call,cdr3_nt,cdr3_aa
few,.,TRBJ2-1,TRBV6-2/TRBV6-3,TGTGCCAGCAGTAACCTTATTCAGGGCAGCGAGCAGTTCTTC,CASSNLIQGSEQFF
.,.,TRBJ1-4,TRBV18,TGTGCCAGCTCACCTTACTCGGAGGGTGTTGAAAAACTGTTTTTT,CASSPYSEGVEKLFF
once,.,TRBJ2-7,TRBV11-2,TGTGCCAGCAGCTTAGTTGTTAGCGGAGACGAGCAGTACTTC,CASSLVVSGDEQYF
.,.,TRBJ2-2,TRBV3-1,TGTGCCAGCAGCAAAGGAATGGGGGAGCTGTTTTTT,CASSKGMGELFF
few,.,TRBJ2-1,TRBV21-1,TGTGCCAGCAGCAATAATCGATACAATGAGCAGTTCTTC,CASSNNRYNEQFF
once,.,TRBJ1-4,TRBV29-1,TGCAGCTCCCATATCTCCGGGTTTGGTGAAAAACTGTTTTTT,CSSHISGFGEKLFF
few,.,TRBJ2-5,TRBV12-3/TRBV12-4,TGTGCCAGCAGTTTAGGAACGGAAAGTAGGCAAGAGACCCAGTACTTC,CASSLGTESRQETQYF
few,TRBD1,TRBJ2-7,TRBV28,TGTGCCAGCGCTTTCGGGGACAGGGATTCGGGCGAGCAGTACTTC,CASAFGDRDSGEQYF
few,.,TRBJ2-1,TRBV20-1,TGCAGTGCTAGAGAAGGGTACAATGAGCAGTTCTTC,CSAREGYNEQFF
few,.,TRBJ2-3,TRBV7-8,TGTGCCAGCAGCGAACCTTTGAACACAGATACGCAGTATTTT,CASSEPLNTDTQYF
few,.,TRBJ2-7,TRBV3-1,TGTGCCAGCAGCCAAGATGTCGGCGGCAGCTCCTACGAGCAGTACTTC,CASSQDVGGSSYEQYF
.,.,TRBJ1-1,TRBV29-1,TGCAGCGTTGTAACAGCGGGGACGATGAACACTGAAGCTTTCTTT,CSVVTAGTMNTEAFF
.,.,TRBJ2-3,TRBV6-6,TGTGCCAGCAGTTACTCCTCCCGCCCAGATACGCAGTATTTT,CASSYSSRPDTQYF
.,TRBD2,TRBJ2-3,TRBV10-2,TGCGCCAGCAGTCAGTTAGGATCCACAAGACTAGCGGGGGGCACAGATACGCAGTATTTT,CASSQLGSTRLAGGTDTQYF
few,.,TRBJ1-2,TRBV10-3,TGTGCCTCCAGACGGGGCTTAGGGCAGGACTATGGCTACACCTTC,CASRRGLGQDYGYTF
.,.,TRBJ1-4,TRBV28,TGTGCCAGCAGTTTATTGGAGGGAATAAATGAAAAACTGTTTTTT,CASSLLEGINEKLFF
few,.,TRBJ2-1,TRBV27,TGTGCCAGCAGTTTCCAGGGAGGATTCAATGAGCAGTTCTTC,CASSFQGGFNEQFF
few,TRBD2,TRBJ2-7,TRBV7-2,TGTGCCAGCAGCTTAGTTGCGGGAGTGAGGGAGGGGGAGCAGTACTTC,CASSLVAGVREGEQYF
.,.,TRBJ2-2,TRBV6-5,TGTGCCAGCAGTCTGCCGGCGACCGGGGAGCTGTTTTTT,CASSLPATGELFF
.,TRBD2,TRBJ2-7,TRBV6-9,TGTGCCAGCACCTGGGGACTAACCCTCGAGCAGTACTTC,CASTWGLTLEQYF
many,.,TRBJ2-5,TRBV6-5,TGTGCCAGCAGTTACTCAGCCATTCGAAGTGGGCGAGAGACCCAGTACTTC,CASSYSAIRSGRETQYF
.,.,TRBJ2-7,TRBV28,TGTGCCAGCCGATTAGGGGGCTCCTACGAGCAGTACTTC,CASRLGGSYEQYF
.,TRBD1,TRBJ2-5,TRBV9,TGTGCCAGCAGCGGAACGACAGGGGGCTGGTTGGAGACCCAGTACTTC,CASSGTTGGWLETQYF
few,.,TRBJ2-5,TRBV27,TGTGCCAGCTCAAAGACCCGAGAGACCCAGTACTTC,CASSKTRETQYF
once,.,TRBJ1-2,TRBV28,TGTGCCAGCAGTTCCAATTGGGCACCTAACTATGGCTACACCTTC,CASSSNWAPNYGYTF
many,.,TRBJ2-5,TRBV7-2,TGTGCCAGCAGCCCTGGGACAAGAACCGAGACCCAGTACTTC,CASSPGTRTETQYF
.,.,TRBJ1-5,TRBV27,TGTGCCAGCGGGCAAAGCAGCAATCAGCCCCAGCATTTT,CASGQSSNQPQHF
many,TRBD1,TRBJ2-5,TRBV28,TGTGCCAGTCAGACAGGGACAGAGACCCAGTACTTC,CASQTGTETQYF
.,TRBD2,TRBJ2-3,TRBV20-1,TGCAGTGTTCCCCCGGGACTTCTAAAGCTTCTAGCGGGAGACAGCACAGATACGCAGTATTTT,CSVPPGLLKLLAGDSTDTQYF
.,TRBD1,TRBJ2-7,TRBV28,TGTGCCAGCAGTCCCCTCTTGGCAGGGGGCTATGTCTCCTACGAGCAGTACTTC,CASSPLLAGGYVSYEQYF
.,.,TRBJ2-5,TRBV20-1,TGCAGTGCTAGAGATACGGGCGTCGTCGAGACCCAGTACTTC,CSARDTGVVETQYF
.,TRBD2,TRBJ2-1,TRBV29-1,TGCAGCGCGAGACTAGCGGGATACTCCTACAATGAGCAGTTCTTC,CSARLAGYSYNEQFF
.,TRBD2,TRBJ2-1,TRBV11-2,TGTGCCAGCAGCTTAAGGCCTAGCGGGAGGGACCTGGGCAATGAGCAGTTCTTC,CASSLRPSGRDLGNEQFF
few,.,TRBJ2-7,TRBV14,TGTGCCAGCAGCCGGGGAAGAAGTATCTACGAGCAGTACTTC,CASSRGRSIYEQYF
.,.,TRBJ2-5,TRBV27,TGTGCCAGCAGTACTCCCCCAGGATCGGCCCAGTACTTC,CASSTPPGSAQYF
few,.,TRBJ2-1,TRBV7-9,TGTGCCAGCAGCATTGATACAGGGTCCTACAATGAGCAGTTCTTC,CASSIDTGSYNEQFF
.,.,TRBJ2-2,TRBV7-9,TGTGCCAGCAGCTACGACAAGGGTAGCACCGGGGAGCTGTTTTTT,CASSYDKGSTGELFF
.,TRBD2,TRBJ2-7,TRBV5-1,TGCGCCAGCAGCTTGCAGGGACTAGCTAACACAGGAGAGCAGTACTTC,CASSLQGLANTGEQYF
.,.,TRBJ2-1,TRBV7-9,TGTGCCAGCAGCTTAGTCCGGGTGGGCGATGAGCAGTTCTTC,CASSLVRVGDEQFF
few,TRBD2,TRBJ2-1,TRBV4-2,TGTGCCAGCAGCCAAGAGGGGGCGGGAGGGCCTTACAATGAGCAGTTCTTC,CASSQEGAGGPYNEQFF
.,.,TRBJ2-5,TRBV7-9,TGTGCCAGCAGCTTCGACCCTAGCCAAGAGACCCAGTACTTC,CASSFDPSQETQYF
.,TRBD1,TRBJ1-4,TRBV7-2,TGTGCCAGCAGCACAAGAACCGGGACAGCTAATGAAAAACTGTTTTTT,CASSTRTGTANEKLFF
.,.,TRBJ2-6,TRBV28,TGTGCCAGCAGTCCGGAGAGGGCTGGGGCCAACGTCCTGACTTTC,CASSPERAGANVLTF
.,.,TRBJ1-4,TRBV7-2,TGTGCCAGCAGCTTAGACGGACCAACTAATGAAAAACTGTTTTTT,CASSLDGPTNEKLFF
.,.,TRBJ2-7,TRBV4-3,TGCGCCAGCAGCCAAGATGAGGGCAGGGCCCCTGACTTC,CASSQDEGRAPDF
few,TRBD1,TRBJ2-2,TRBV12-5,TGTGCTAGTGCCTCAACCGGGACAGGGGTGTCCGGGGAGCTGTTTTTT,CASASTGTGVSGELFF
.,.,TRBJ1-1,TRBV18,TGTGCCAGCTCACCAGGGGCGGTCACTGAAGCTTTCTTT,CASSPGAVTEAFF